A single sample is the source of the 7 T cell receptor beta chains below, sequenced in a study of blood T cell repertoires in COVID-19. Assay used: immunoSEQ multiplex PCR; TCRdb lists only in-frame clones, some missing. The table has some 100,000 clones, 80% to 90% seen once. Specimen: peripheral blood. The source is a woman aged 25 to 39 with acute or convalescent COVID-19.

The V and J genes are TRBV18 and TRBJ1-6; possible D gene TRBD1, 6 bases. V lost 2 bases, J lost 8 bases, and 13 bases lay in between. The CDR3 loop spans 15 amino acids. Germline loops: CDR1 KGHSH, CDR2 LQKENI. CDR3 region: CASSPGMGADSPLHF. CDR3 nucleotides: TGTGCCAGCTCACCAGGGATGGGGGCCGATTCACCCCTCCACTTT.

Judged by abundance, this clone is large. This chain joins TRBV27 and TRBJ2-7; D gene uncertain. The V gene lost 9 bases and the J gene lost 3 bases, with 15 bases spanning the gap. Germline V gene lookup returns CDR1 MNHEY and CDR2 SMNVEV (reference sequence). The CDR3 totals 13 residues. CDR3 sequence (DNA): TGTGCCAGTTCTTCAAACTCGTTCTACGAGCAGTACTTC. Translating it yields CASSSNSFYEQYF.

V gene TRBV11-2 combines with J gene TRBJ1-6; D not resolved. CDR3 length: 13 residues. V lost 5 bases and J 10 bases, leaving 12 bases between the germline ends. The germline gives CDR1 SGHAT, CDR2 FQNNGV. In DNA form, the CDR3 reads TGTGCCAGCAGCGTCGACTCTGGCTCACCCCTCCACTTT. It specifies CASSVDSGSPLHF.

This chain connects TRBV10-2 to TRBJ2-7; the match to TRBD2 covers 7 bases. This CDR3 comprises 13 residues. Looked up from germline, CDR1 is WSHSY and CDR2 is SAAADI. Losses at the gene ends were 5 bases for V and 3 bases for J; bases not matched to a gene: 4. The CDR3 sequence is CASSRAGVYEQYF. CDR3 sequence (DNA): TGCGCCAGCAGTAGGGCGGGGGTCTACGAGCAGTACTTC.

V usage is TRBV20-1 and J usage is TRBJ2-7, with 10 nucleotides matching TRBD2. This CDR3 region has 15 residues. Per the germline V gene, CDR1 is DFQATT and CDR2 is SNEGSKA (reference sequence). J gave up 4 bases and V 3 bases, and 9 bases lay outside the gene matches. The CDR3 sequence is CSASVVRTSGYEQYF. CDR3 in DNA: TGCAGTGCTAGTGTGGTGAGGACTAGCGGTTACGAGCAGTACTTC.

This clone was seen once. This rearrangement joins TRBV7-9 to TRBJ2-7; D is possibly TRBD2 (6 bases). V lost 5 bases and J lost 3, with 20 bases in between. The germline gives CDR1 SEHNR, CDR2 FQNEAQ (reference sequence). The CDR3 loop spans 16 amino acids. CDR3 sequence reads: CASSPSRDSPYYEQYF. CDR3 nucleotides: TGTGCCAGCAGCCCCTCCCGGGACTCGCCTTACTACGAGCAGTACTTC.

The rearrangement links TRBV28 to TRBJ1-5; 9 bases align to TRBD1. There are 15 residues in the CDR3. The trim removed 4 bases at V and 4 bases at J, leaving 5 bases unmatched. CDR1 is MDHEN and CDR2 is SYDVKM in the germline V gene. The CDR3 region is CASSWTGDWNQPQHF. CDR3 coding DNA: TGTGCCAGCAGTTGGACAGGGGACTGGAATCAGCCCCAGCATTTT.